This T cell receptor beta chain came from a study of post-analysis software for immune sequencing data. Findings and caveats of the study: Patients showed TRBV5-6, TRBV5-1 and TRBV20-1 among about five TRBV segments more frequent than in controls.

This clonotype appeared a few times. Its antigen is not known. The CDR3 sequence is 16 residues long. Germline-derived CDR1 and CDR2 are SGHRS and YFSETQ. V was pared by 3 bases and J by 5 bases, with 8 bases of the junction left unmatched. Each TCR beta cDNA library carried unique molecular identifiers. TCRdb redid the calling of the PCR reads with MiXCR, one entry per CDR3 protein. The sample holds some 890,000 distinct CDR3 sequences, approximately 50% seen once. The sequence was collected from a girl aged 5 to 17 with multiple sclerosis. Sequenced: blood. V gene TRBV5-1 combines with J gene TRBJ2-3, with 11 bases fitting TRBD2. CDR3 bases: TGCGCCAGCAGCTCTCTAGCGGGAGGACCGTTAGATACGCAGTATTTT. It is translated as CASSSLAGGPLDTQYF.